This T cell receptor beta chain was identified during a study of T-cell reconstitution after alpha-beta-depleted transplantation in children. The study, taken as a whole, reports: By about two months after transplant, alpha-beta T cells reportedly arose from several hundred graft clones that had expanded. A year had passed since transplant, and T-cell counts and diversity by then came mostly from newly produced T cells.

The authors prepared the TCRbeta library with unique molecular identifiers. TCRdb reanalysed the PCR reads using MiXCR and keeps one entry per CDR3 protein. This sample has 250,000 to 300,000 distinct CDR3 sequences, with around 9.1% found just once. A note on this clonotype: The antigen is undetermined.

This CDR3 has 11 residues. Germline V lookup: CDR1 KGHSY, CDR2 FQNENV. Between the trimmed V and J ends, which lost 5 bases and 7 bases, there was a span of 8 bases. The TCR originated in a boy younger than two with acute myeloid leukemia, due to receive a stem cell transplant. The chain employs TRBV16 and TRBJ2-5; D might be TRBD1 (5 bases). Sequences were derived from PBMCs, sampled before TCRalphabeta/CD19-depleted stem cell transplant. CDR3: CASSEQATQYF. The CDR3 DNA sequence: TGTGCCAGCAGCGAACAGGCGACCCAGTACTTC.